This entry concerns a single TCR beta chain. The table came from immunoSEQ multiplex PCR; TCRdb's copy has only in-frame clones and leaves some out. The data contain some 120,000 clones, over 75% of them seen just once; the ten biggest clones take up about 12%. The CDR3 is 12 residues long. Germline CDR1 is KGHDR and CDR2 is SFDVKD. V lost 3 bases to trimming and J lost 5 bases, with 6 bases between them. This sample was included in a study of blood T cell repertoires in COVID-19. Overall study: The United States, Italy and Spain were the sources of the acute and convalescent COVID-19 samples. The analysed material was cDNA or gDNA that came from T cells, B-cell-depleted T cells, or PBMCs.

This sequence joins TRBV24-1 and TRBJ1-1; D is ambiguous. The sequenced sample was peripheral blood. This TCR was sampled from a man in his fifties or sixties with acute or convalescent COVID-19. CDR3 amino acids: CATSDPGTEAFF. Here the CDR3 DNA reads TGTGCCACCAGTGATCCGGGGACTGAAGCTTTCTTT.